This T cell receptor beta chain emerged from a study of blood T cell repertoires in COVID-19. The CDR3 consists of 14 residues. V was trimmed by 5 bases and J by 0 bases, leaving 9 bases between them. Germline-derived CDR1 and CDR2 are SNHLY and FYNNEI. Here immunoSEQ multiplex PCR was the method, and the copy in TCRdb shows in-frame clones only, minus some. The sample lists about 250,000 clones; roughly 90% were seen once. Sequenced input: peripheral blood. V usage is TRBV2 and J usage is TRBJ2-3; no reliable D call. The receptor was derived from a woman aged 35 to 49 who had recovered from COVID-19. The CDR3 DNA reads as TGTGCCAGCAGTATACTTATAAGCACAGATACGCAGTATTTT. Its protein product is CASSILISTDTQYF.